This T cell receptor beta chain appears in the sequencing data of a study of identical twins. Between the trimmed V and J ends, which lost 3 bases and 0 bases, there was a span of 8 bases. The CDR3 runs to 15 residues. Germline V CDR1 and CDR2: LGHDT, YNNKEL (reference sequence). TCRdb re-called the 5' RACE reads with MiXCR, one entry per CDR3 protein. The sample holds around 250,000 distinct CDR3 sequences; 5.5% to 7% are singletons and the top ten take approximately 3.6%. This clonotype showed up just a few times. These data were likewise used in another study, on yellow fever vaccine responses in identical twins.

The sequenced sample consisted of memory (CD45RO+) T cells sorted from blood. The receptor was isolated from a woman between 18 and 29 years old in good health. The chain is built from TRBV3-1 and TRBJ1-4; perhaps TRBD1 as D (6 bases). CDR3 sequence (DNA): TGTGCCAGCAGCCAGGGGGCTGCAACTAATGAAAAACTGTTTTTT. Translation gives CASSQGAATNEKLFF.